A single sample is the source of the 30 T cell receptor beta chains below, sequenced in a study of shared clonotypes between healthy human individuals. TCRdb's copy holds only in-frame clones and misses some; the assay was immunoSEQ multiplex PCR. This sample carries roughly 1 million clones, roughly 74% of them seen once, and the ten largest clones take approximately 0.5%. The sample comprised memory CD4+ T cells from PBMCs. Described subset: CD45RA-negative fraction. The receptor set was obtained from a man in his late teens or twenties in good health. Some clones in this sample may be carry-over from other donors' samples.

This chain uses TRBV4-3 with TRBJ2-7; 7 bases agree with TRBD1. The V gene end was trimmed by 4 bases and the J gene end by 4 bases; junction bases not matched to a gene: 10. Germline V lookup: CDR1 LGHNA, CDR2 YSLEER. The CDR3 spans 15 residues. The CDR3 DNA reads TGCGCCAGCAGCCGAACAGGGGCCTCCTCTTACGAGCAGTACTTC. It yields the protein CASSRTGASSYEQYF.

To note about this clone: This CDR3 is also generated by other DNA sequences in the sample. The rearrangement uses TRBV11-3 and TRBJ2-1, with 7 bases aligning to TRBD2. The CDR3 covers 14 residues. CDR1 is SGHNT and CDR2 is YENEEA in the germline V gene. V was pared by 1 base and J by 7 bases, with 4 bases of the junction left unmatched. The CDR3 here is CASSLAAGRNEQFF. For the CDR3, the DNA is TGTGCCAGCAGCTTAGCAGCGGGAAGGAATGAGCAGTTCTTC.

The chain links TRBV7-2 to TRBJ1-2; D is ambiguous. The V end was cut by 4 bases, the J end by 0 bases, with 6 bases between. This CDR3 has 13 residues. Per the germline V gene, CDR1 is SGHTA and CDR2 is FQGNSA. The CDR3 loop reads CASSYGTNYGYTF. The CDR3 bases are TGTGCCAGCAGCTACGGGACTAACTATGGCTACACCTTC.

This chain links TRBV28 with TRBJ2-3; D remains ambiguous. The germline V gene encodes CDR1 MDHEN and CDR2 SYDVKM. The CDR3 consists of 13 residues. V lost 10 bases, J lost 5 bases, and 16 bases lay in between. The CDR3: CATQDLEEDTQYF. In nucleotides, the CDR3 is TGTGCCACCCAGGACCTAGAAGAAGATACGCAGTATTTT.

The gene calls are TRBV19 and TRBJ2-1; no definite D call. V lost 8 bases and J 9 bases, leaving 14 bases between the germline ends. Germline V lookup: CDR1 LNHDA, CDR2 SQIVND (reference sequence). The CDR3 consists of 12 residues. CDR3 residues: CASSVRVGEQFF. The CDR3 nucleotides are TGTGCCAGTTCCGTTCGGGTGGGTGAGCAGTTCTTC. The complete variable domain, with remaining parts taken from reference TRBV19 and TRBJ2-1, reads DGGITQSPKYLFRKEGQNVTLSCEQNLNHDAMYWYRQDPGQGLRLIYYSQIVNDFQKGDIAEGYSVSREKKESFPLTVTSAQKNPTAFYLCASSVRVGEQFFGPGTRLTVL.

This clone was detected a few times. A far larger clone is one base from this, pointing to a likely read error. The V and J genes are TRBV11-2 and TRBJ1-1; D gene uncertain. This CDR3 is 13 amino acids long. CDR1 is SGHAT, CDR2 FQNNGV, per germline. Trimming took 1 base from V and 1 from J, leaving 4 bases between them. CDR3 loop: CASSLVENTEAFF. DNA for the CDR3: TGTGCCAGCAGCTTAGTGGAGAACACTGAAGCTTTCTTT.

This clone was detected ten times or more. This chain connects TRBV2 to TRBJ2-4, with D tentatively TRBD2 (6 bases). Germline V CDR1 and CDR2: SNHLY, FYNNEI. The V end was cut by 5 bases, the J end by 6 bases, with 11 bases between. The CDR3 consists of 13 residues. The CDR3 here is CASSLAGGNIQYF. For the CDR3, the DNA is TGTGCCAGCAGTTTGGCCGGGGGAAACATTCAGTACTTC. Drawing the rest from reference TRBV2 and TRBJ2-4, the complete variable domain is EPEVTQTPSHQVTQMGQEVILRCVPISNHLYFYWYRQILGQKVEFLVSFYNNEISEKSEIFDDQFSVERPDGSNFTLKIRSTKLEDSAMYFCASSLAGGNIQYFGAGTRLSVL.

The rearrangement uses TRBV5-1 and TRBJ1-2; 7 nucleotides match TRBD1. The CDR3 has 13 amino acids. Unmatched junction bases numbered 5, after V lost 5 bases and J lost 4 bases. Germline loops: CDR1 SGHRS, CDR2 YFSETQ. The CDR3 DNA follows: TGCGCCAGCAGGGTGGCAGGGGGCTATGGCTACACCTTC. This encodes CASRVAGGYGYTF.

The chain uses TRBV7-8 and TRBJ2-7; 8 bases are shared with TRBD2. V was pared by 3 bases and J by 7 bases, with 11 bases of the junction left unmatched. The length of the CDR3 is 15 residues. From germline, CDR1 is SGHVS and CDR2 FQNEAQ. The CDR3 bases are TGTGCCAGCAGCTTTGCGGGGGGCACACCTAGGGAGCAGTACTTC. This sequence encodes CASSFAGGTPREQYF.

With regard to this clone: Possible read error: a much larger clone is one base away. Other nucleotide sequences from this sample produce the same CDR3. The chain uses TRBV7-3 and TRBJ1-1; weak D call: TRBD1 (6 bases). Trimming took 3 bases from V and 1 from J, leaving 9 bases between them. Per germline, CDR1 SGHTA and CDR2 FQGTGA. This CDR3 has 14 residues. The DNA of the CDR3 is TGTGCCAGCAGCTTGAGGGGGGAGAACACTGAAGCTTTCTTT. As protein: CASSLRGENTEAFF.

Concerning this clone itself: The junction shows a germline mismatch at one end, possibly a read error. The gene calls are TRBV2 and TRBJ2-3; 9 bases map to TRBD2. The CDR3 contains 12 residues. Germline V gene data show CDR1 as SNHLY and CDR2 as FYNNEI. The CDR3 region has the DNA TGTGCCAGCGGGACTAGCAAAGATACGCAGTATTTT. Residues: CASGTSKDTQYF.

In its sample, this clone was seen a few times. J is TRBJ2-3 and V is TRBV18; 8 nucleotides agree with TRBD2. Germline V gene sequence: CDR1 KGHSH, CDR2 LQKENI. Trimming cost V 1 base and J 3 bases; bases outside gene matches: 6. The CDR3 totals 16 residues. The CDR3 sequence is CASSPLIAGRTDTQYF. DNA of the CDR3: TGTGCCAGCTCACCACTAATAGCGGGAAGGACAGATACGCAGTATTTT. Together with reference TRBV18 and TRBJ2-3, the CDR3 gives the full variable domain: NAGVMQNPRHLVRRRGQEARLRCSPMKGHSHVYWYRQLPEEGLKFMVYLQKENIIDESGMPKERFSAEFPKEGPSILRIQQVVRGDSAAYFCASSPLIAGRTDTQYFGPGTRLTVL.

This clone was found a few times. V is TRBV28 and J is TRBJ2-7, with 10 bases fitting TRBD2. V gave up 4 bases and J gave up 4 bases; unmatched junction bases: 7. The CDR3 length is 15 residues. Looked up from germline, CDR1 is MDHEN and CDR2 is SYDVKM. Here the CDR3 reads CASSYSGRARYEQYF. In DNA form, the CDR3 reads TGTGCCAGCAGTTACAGCGGGAGGGCCCGGTACGAGCAGTACTTC.

In DNA, the CDR3 is TGCAGCGTTGACAGGGGGCGAGGCACAGATACGCAGTATTTT. As protein: CSVDRGRGTDTQYF. The J gene is TRBJ2-3, the V gene TRBV29-1, with 8 bases aligning to TRBD1. V lost 3 bases and J lost 1; bases outside the gene matches: 3. There are 14 residues in the CDR3. Germline V gene data show CDR1 as SQVTM and CDR2 as ANQGSEA.

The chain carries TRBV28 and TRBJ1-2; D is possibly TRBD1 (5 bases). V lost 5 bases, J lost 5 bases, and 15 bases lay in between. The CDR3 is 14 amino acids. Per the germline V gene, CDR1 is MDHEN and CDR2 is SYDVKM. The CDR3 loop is CASSTPGREYGYTF. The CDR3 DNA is TGTGCCAGCAGTACTCCGGGACGGGAGTATGGCTACACCTTC.

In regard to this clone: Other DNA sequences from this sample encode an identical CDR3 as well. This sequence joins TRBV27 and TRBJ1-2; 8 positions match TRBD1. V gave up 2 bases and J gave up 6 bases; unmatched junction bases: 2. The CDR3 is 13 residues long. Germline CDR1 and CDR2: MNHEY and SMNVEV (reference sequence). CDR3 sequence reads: CASSLGQGDGYTF. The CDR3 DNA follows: TGTGCCAGCAGTTTAGGACAGGGCGATGGCTACACCTTC.

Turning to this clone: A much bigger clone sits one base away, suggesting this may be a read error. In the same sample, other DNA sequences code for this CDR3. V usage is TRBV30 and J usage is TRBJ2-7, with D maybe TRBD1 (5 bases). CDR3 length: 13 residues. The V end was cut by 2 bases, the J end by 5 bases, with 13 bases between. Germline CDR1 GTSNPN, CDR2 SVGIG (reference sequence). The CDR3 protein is CAWSMGQWDEQYF. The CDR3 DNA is TGTGCCTGGAGTATGGGGCAATGGGACGAGCAGTACTTC.

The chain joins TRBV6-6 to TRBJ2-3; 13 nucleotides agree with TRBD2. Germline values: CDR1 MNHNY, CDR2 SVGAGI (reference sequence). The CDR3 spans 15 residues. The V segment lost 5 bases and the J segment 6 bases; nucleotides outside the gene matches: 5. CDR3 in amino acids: CASSIGLAGVDTQYF. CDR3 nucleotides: TGTGCCAGCAGTATCGGACTAGCGGGAGTTGATACGCAGTATTTT.

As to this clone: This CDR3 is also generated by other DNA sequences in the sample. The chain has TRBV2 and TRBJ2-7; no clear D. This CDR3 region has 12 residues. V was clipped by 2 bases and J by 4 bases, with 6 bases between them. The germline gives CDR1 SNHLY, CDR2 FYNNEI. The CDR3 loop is CASSELGYEQYF. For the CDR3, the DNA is TGTGCCAGCAGTGAACTCGGGTACGAGCAGTACTTC. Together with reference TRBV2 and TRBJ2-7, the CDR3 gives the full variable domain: EPEVTQTPSHQVTQMGQEVILRCVPISNHLYFYWYRQILGQKVEFLVSFYNNEISEKSEIFDDQFSVERPDGSNFTLKIRSTKLEDSAMYFCASSELGYEQYFGPGTRLTVT.

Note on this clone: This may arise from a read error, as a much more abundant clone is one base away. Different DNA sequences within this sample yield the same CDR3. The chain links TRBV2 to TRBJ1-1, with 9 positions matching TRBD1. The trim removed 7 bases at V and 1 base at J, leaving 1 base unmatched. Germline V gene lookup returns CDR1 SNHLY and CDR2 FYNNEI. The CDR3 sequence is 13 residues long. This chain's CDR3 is CASTGQGNTEAFF. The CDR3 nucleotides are TGTGCCAGCACGGGACAGGGGAACACTGAAGCTTTCTTT.

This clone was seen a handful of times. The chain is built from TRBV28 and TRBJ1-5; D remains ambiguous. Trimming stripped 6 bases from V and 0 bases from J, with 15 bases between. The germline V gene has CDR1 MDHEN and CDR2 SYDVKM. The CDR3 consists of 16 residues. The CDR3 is CASSPGSGNSNQPQHF. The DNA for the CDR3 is TGTGCCAGCAGCCCTGGATCGGGGAATAGCAATCAGCCCCAGCATTTT.

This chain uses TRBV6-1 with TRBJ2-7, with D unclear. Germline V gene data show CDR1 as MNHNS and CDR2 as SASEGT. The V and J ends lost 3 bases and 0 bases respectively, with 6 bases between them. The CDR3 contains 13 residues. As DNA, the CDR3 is TGTGCCAGCAGTGACAGTTTCTCCTACGAGCAGTACTTC. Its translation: CASSDSFSYEQYF.

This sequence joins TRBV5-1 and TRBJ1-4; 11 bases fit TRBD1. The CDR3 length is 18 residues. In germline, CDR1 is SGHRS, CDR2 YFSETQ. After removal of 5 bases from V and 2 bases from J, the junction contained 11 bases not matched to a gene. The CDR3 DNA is TGCGCCAGCAGAACCGGGACAGGGGGGCTAGGCACTAATGAAAAACTGTTTTTT. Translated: CASRTGTGGLGTNEKLFF.

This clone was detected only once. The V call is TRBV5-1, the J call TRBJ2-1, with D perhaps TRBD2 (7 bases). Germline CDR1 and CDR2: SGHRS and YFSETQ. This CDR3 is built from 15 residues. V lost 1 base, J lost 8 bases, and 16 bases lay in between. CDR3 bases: TGCGCCAGCAGCTTGATTGGAAGGGGGGGCGATGAGCAGTTCTTC. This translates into CASSLIGRGGDEQFF. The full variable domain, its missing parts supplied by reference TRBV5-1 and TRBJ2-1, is KAGVTQTPRYLIKTRGQQVTLSCSPISGHRSVSWYQQTPGQGLQFLFEYFSETQRNKGNFPGRFSGRQFSNSRSEMNVSTLELGDSALYLCASSLIGRGGDEQFFGPGTRLTVL.

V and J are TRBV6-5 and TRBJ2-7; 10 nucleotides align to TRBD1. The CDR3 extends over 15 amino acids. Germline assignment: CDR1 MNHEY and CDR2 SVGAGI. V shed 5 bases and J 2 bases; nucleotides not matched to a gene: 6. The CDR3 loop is CASSPQGTGAYEQYF. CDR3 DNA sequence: TGTGCCAGCAGTCCCCAGGGGACAGGGGCCTACGAGCAGTACTTC.

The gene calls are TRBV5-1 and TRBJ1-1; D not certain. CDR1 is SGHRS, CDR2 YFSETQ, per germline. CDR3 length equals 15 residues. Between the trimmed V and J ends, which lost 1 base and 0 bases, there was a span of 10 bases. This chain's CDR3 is CASSLNPAVNTEAFF. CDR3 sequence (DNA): TGCGCCAGCAGCTTGAATCCGGCGGTGAACACTGAAGCTTTCTTT.

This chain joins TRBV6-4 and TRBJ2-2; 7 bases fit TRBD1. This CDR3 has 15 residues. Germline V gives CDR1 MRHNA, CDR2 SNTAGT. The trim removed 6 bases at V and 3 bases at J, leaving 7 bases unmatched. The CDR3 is CASSHRGGDTGELFF. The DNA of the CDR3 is TGTGCCAGCAGCCACAGGGGTGGAGACACCGGGGAGCTGTTTTTT.

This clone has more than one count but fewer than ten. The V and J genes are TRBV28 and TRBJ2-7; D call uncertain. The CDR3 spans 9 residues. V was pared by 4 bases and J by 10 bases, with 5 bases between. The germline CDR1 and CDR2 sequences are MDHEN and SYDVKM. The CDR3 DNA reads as TGTGCCAGCAGTTCTGGCCAGTACTTC. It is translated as CASSSGQYF.

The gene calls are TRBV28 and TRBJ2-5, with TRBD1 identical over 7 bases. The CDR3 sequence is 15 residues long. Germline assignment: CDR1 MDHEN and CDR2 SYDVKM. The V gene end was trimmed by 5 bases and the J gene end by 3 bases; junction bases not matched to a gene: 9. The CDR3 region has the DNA TGTGCCAGCAGTGGGACCGGGACAGCAAAAGAGACCCAGTACTTC. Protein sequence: CASSGTGTAKETQYF.

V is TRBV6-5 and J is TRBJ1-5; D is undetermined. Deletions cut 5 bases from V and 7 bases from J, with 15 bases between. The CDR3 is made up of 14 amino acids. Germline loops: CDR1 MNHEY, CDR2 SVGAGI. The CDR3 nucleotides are TGTGCCAGCAGTCCCCGGGGTCGGGGACAGCCCCAGCATTTT. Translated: CASSPRGRGQPQHF.